A single sample gave rise to the 25 T cell receptor beta chains below, sequenced in a study of blood T cells in healthy people across ages. Combining a sample-barcoded 5' primer with a J-beta primer mix, a second PCR ran for roughly 7 to 12 cycles. MiXCR, run by TCRdb on the 5' RACE reads, gives a single entry per CDR3 protein. Among more than 650,000 distinct CDR3 sequences listed, 25% to 30% were seen once. In addition, the sample was reused for a study of T cells of mothers and their children.

Input material: blood. The origin of the receptors is a boy aged 5-17 years in good health.

The rearrangement uses TRBV20-1 and TRBJ2-5; 9 bases are shared with TRBD2. The CDR3 covers 15 residues. V shed 3 bases, J shed 4 bases, and the junction held 9 bases outside the gene matches. CDR1 and CDR2 from the germline V gene are DFQATT and SNEGSKA (reference sequence). The CDR3 reads CSARPGTSSIETQYF. The CDR3 bases are TGCAGTGCTAGGCCCGGGACTAGCAGTATAGAGACCCAGTACTTC.

This clonotype has just a few counts. The chain combines TRBV29-1 with TRBJ1-4, with a tentative D call TRBD1 (6 bases). Germline values: CDR1 SQVTM, CDR2 ANQGSEA. Trimming shortened V by 6 bases and J by 8 bases, and 22 bases separated the two germline ends. The CDR3 extends over 15 amino acids. The CDR3 spells CSVTRTGAQGEKLFF. The CDR3 bases are TGCAGCGTAACCCGGACGGGGGCACAAGGGGAAAAACTGTTTTTT.

This clonotype was counted only a few times. V and J are TRBV7-9 and TRBJ2-4; 8 nucleotides line up with TRBD1. V shed 2 bases and J 9 bases; nucleotides not matched to a gene: 3. CDR3 length: 13 amino acids. The V gene's germline CDR1 is SEHNR and CDR2 FQNEAQ (reference sequence). CDR3 amino acids: CASSLTTGGIQYF. For the CDR3, the DNA is TGTGCCAGCAGCTTAACTACAGGGGGCATTCAGTACTTC.

This clonotype was seen a handful of times. The chain is built from TRBV7-9 and TRBJ2-5; D may correspond to TRBD1 or TRBD2 (6 bases each). Trimming removed 6 bases at V and 3 bases at J, with 11 bases between. The CDR3 extends over 13 amino acids. Germline assignment: CDR1 SEHNR and CDR2 FQNEAQ (reference sequence). This chain's CDR3 is CASSKGGKETQYF. As DNA, the CDR3 is TGTGCCAGCAGTAAGGGGGGAAAAGAGACCCAGTACTTC.

This clonotype came up a few times. This CDR3 is CASSHPGGANSPLHF. The CDR3 DNA follows: TGCGCCAGCAGCCACCCGGGGGGGGCGAATTCACCCCTCCACTTT. The chain combines TRBV4-1 with TRBJ1-6, with D possibly being TRBD1 (6 bases). Trimming removed 3 bases from V and 7 bases from J, with 13 bases in between. The CDR3 runs to 15 residues. Germline V gives CDR1 MGHRA, CDR2 YSYEKL.

The V call is TRBV6-2 or TRBV6-3, the J call TRBJ2-7, with D perhaps matching TRBD2 (6 bases). The CDR3 is made up of 15 amino acids. The ends were cut back, 7 bases at V and 3 bases at J, with 19 bases in the middle. CDR1 MNHEY and CDR2 SVGEGT come from the germline V gene. The CDR3 protein is CASIVDPGLNYEQYF. CDR3 in DNA: TGTGCCAGCATCGTAGACCCGGGACTGAACTACGAGCAGTACTTC.

The gene calls are TRBV7-9 and TRBJ2-4; no reliable D call. CDR1 is SEHNR, CDR2 FQNEAQ, per germline (reference sequence). Trimming took off 2 bases at V and 0 bases at J, with 23 bases between the two ends. The CDR3 spans 20 residues. CDR3 loop: CASSLRTQVWRQIAKNIQYF. CDR3 bases: TGTGCCAGCAGCTTAAGGACCCAAGTGTGGCGGCAAATAGCCAAAAACATTCAGTACTTC. The whole variable domain, filled in from reference TRBV7-9 and TRBJ2-4, reads DTGVSQNPRHKITKRGQNVTFRCDPISEHNRLYWYRQTLGQGPEFLTYFQNEAQLEKSRLLSDRFSAERPKGSFSTLEIQRTEQGDSAMYLCASSLRTQVWRQIAKNIQYFGAGTRLSVL.

The table lists this clonotype with a few counts. The chain couples TRBV20-1 to TRBJ1-3; D perhaps matches TRBD1 (5 bases). CDR3 size: 14 residues. Germline CDR1 and CDR2: DFQATT and SNEGSKA (reference sequence). Trimming left V 0 bases short and J 0 bases short, with 6 bases between. CDR3 in amino acids: CSARDRVSGNTIYF. CDR3 DNA sequence: TGCAGTGCTAGAGACAGGGTCTCTGGAAACACCATATATTTT.

The genes are TRBV20-1 and TRBJ2-1, with 7 bases aligning to TRBD2. CDR1 is DFQATT, CDR2 SNEGSKA, per germline (reference sequence). V lost 1 base, J lost 2 bases, and 8 bases stayed unmatched. The length of the CDR3 is 16 residues. The CDR3 protein is CSARAGEGFAYNEQFF. The CDR3 DNA reads TGCAGTGCTAGAGCCGGGGAGGGGTTCGCCTACAATGAGCAGTTCTTC.

Comment on this clonotype: This CDR3 fails to terminate in the conserved phenylalanine or tryptophan, so it likely reflects a read error. V gene TRBV29-1 combines with J gene TRBJ1-1; D uncertain. CDR1 is SQVTM and CDR2 is ANQGSEA in the germline V gene. The CDR3 runs to 15 residues. Trimming pared 3 bases from V and 0 bases from J, leaving 14 bases between. CDR3 in DNA: TGCAGCGTTGATGCCCCAGGAACTATGAACACTGAAGCTTTCTCT. Residues: CSVDAPGTMNTEAFS.

The J gene is TRBJ1-6, the V gene TRBV3-1; D gene unclear. CDR3 length: 14 amino acids. In germline, CDR1 is LGHDT, CDR2 YNNKEL (reference sequence). The ends were cut back, 1 base at V and 8 bases at J, with 9 bases in the middle. The CDR3 spells CASSQVQQHSPLHF. The CDR3 region has the DNA TGTGCCAGCAGCCAAGTTCAGCAGCATTCACCCCTCCACTTT.

In DNA form, the CDR3 reads TGTGCCAGCAGTTTAATCTGGGAAGGTACCTACGAGCAGTACTTC. Amino acid sequence: CASSLIWEGTYEQYF. This sequence joins TRBV28 and TRBJ2-7; no firm D call. The germline V and J ends were trimmed by 2 bases and 2 bases, with 13 bases remaining between them. CDR3 length equals 15 residues. Germline V gene sequence: CDR1 MDHEN, CDR2 SYDVKM.

The rearrangement joins TRBV5-1 to TRBJ2-3; D may be TRBD1 (6 bases). This CDR3 is 14 amino acids long. Germline V lookup: CDR1 SGHRS, CDR2 YFSETQ. V lost 4 bases to trimming and J lost 4 bases, with 13 bases between them. This chain's CDR3 is CASSEPQGSDTQYF. CDR3 DNA: TGCGCCAGCAGCGAACCACAGGGCTCAGATACGCAGTATTTT.

This clonotype was recorded a few times. This chain links TRBV6-5 with TRBJ1-2; D not certain. CDR3 length: 12 amino acids. Germline values: CDR1 MNHEY, CDR2 SVGAGI. With 6 bases removed from V and 2 bases from J, the gap between germline ends came to 7 bases. In DNA form, the CDR3 reads TGTGCCAGCAGCACCAGCAACTATGGCTACACCTTC. Its translation: CASSTSNYGYTF.

This clonotype was observed a few times. The chain joins TRBV5-1 to TRBJ2-1; 10 nucleotides agree with TRBD2. V was clipped by 5 bases and J by 5 bases; unmatched bases: 4. The CDR3 runs 14 residues. CDR1 and CDR2 from the germline V gene are SGHRS and YFSETQ. The CDR3 region has the DNA TGCGCCAGCAGAATAGCGGGGGGCCACAATGAGCAGTTCTTC. It encodes CASRIAGGHNEQFF.

This clonotype was seen once. This sequence joins TRBV25-1 and TRBJ2-7; 11 nucleotides match TRBD1. This CDR3 region has 16 residues. The germline V gene encodes CDR1 MGHDK and CDR2 SYGVNS. Trimming cost V 1 base and J 5 bases; bases outside gene matches: 7. CDR3 sequence reads: CASSEFRTGGLDEQYF. The CDR3 DNA reads as TGTGCCAGCAGTGAATTTCGGACAGGGGGCCTCGACGAGCAGTACTTC.

A remark on this clonotype: Being one base from a much bigger clone, this may be a read error. The chain has TRBV12-3 or TRBV12-4 and TRBJ2-2; 8 bases map to TRBD1. The CDR3 sequence is 15 residues long. The CDR3 sequence: CASREGQANTGALFF. In nucleotides, the CDR3 is TGTGCCAGCAGAGAGGGACAGGCTAACACCGGGGCGCTGTTTTTT.

This clonotype has more than one count but fewer than ten. The rearrangement uses TRBV27 and TRBJ2-3; the match to TRBD2 covers 12 bases. Germline V gene data show CDR1 as MNHEY and CDR2 as SMNVEV (reference sequence). The CDR3 contains 17 residues. V lost 4 bases to trimming and J lost 5 bases; unmatched junction nucleotides: 10. For the CDR3, the DNA is TGTGCCAGCAGTTCGAGATCTAGCGGGGGGGCCGGAGATACGCAGTATTTT. This sequence encodes CASSSRSSGGAGDTQYF.

The chain recombines TRBV12-3 or TRBV12-4 with TRBJ1-2, with D possibly being TRBD1 (5 bases). This CDR3 is 15 amino acids long. Trimming left V 5 bases short and J 1 base short, with 14 bases between. The DNA of the CDR3 is TGTGCCAGCAGTAAGGCCAGGGCGAGTAACTATGGCTACACCTTC. Translated, it gives CASSKARASNYGYTF.

This clonotype was seen a handful of times. The chain links TRBV5-1 to TRBJ2-7; no firm D call. CDR1 and CDR2 from the germline V gene are SGHRS and YFSETQ. V shed 4 bases and J shed 6 bases, with 20 bases lying between them. This CDR3 region has 15 residues. This chain's CDR3 is CASSPGTVGAAEQYF. CDR3 sequence (DNA): TGCGCCAGCAGCCCCGGAACCGTGGGCGCGGCCGAGCAGTACTTC. Together with reference TRBV5-1 and TRBJ2-7, the CDR3 gives the full variable domain: KAGVTQTPRYLIKTRGQQVTLSCSPISGHRSVSWYQQTPGQGLQFLFEYFSETQRNKGNFPGRFSGRQFSNSRSEMNVSTLELGDSALYLCASSPGTVGAAEQYFGPGTRLTVT.

This sequence joins TRBV29-1 and TRBJ2-7, with 10 bases that match TRBD2. The V gene's germline CDR1 is SQVTM and CDR2 ANQGSEA. Trimming at V came to 0 bases and at J to 4 bases, leaving 9 bases not matched to a gene. The CDR3 is made up of 16 amino acids. The CDR3 bases are TGCAGCGTTGAAGAGGGCCTAGCGGGGGACTATTACGAGCAGTACTTC. This encodes CSVEEGLAGDYYEQYF.

The rearrangement joins TRBV4-1 to TRBJ1-3, with TRBD1 as a possible D gene (6 bases). Trimming left V 2 bases short and J 1 base short, with 9 bases between. CDR1 is MGHRA and CDR2 is YSYEKL in the germline V gene. The CDR3 has 15 amino acids. CDR3 nucleotides: TGCGCCAGCAGCCAACTACAGGGATCTGGAAACACCATATATTTT. This sequence encodes CASSQLQGSGNTIYF.

This clonotype was counted only a few times. The chain has TRBV12-3 or TRBV12-4 and TRBJ2-1; 7 positions agree with TRBD1. The DNA end lines up better with TRBJ2-5; the J call may be wrong. The CDR3 is 14 amino acids. The CDR3 DNA follows: TGTGCCAGCAGGACTGACAGGGAGCAAGAGACCCAGTACTTC. This codes for CASRTDREQETQYF.

The CDR3 region is CASRPGQLRNTIYF. DNA for the CDR3: TGTGCCAGCAGACCCGGACAGCTTAGAAACACCATATATTTT. The rearrangement uses TRBV6-5 and TRBJ1-3, with TRBD1 as a possible D gene (6 bases). This CDR3 is built from 14 residues. The ends were cut back, 6 bases at V and 5 bases at J, with 14 bases in the middle. Germline V gives CDR1 MNHEY, CDR2 SVGAGI.

This chain connects TRBV5-5 to TRBJ2-1; D gene uncertain. CDR3 length: 16 residues. Germline V gives CDR1 SGHKS, CDR2 YYEKEE (reference sequence). V was pared by 0 bases and J by 5 bases, with 15 bases between. The CDR3 reads CASSLGRHDLDNEQFF. The CDR3 DNA sequence: TGTGCCAGCAGCTTGGGTAGGCATGACCTTGACAATGAGCAGTTCTTC.